This T cell receptor beta chain is from a study of blood T cell repertoires in COVID-19. Across the study: Some COVID-19 samples were acute and others convalescent; all came from the United States, Italy and Spain. Sample material is recorded as cDNA or gDNA derived from T cells, B-cell-depleted T cells, or PBMCs.

Under the authors' procedure: From reference gene primer amplification, estimates of nucleated cell counts were derived. TCRdb keeps only in-frame clones here, not all; method: immunoSEQ multiplex PCR. V and J calls and clone size are given by that table; D and trimming were obtained from the DNA. The table shows 250,000 or so clones, with 85% to 90% occurring only once. Looked up from germline, CDR1 is SGHDT and CDR2 is YYEEEE. V was pared by 3 bases and J by 8 bases, with 10 bases of the junction left unmatched. CDR3 length: 14 residues. Seattle cases were enrolled at active infection and followed longitudinally.

Sequenced material: peripheral blood. The chain combines TRBV5-6 with TRBJ1-1, with 7 bases lining up with TRBD1. The sequence came from a woman between 55 and 75 years old with COVID-19, enrolled during active disease. The CDR3 DNA sequence: TGTGCCAGCAGCTCGGACAGGCTATACCAAGAAGCTTTCTTT. Translating it yields CASSSDRLYQEAFF.